The present TCR beta chain was sequenced within a study of blood T cells in healthy people across ages. Study findings and constraints: Per-million-T-cell TCR beta diversity fell roughly linearly with age.

A J-beta primer mix and a sample-barcoded 5' primer were used in a second PCR of about 7 to 11 cycles. Every cDNA was tagged by a template-switch adaptor with 12 random nucleotides. Using its own MiXCR run on the 5' RACE reads, TCRdb lists one record per CDR3 protein. The sample has 850,000 to 950,000 distinct CDR3 sequences, roughly 26% seen once. In this sample, this clonotype turned up many times. Antigen specificity is unknown. In terms of origin and age, donors were healthy Caucasian individuals from Russia aged 6 to 90. Material for sequencing was blood. This clonotype originated in a woman of 80 years or more in good health.

CDR3: CASSQDLTGKETQYF. CDR3 bases: TGCGCCAGCAGCCAAGATTTGACAGGAAAAGAGACCCAGTACTTC. The chain joins TRBV4-3 to TRBJ2-5; tentative D call: TRBD1 (6 bases). Germline V CDR1 and CDR2: LGHNA, YSLEER. The CDR3 runs 15 residues. The V end was cut by 0 bases, the J end by 3 bases, with 11 bases between.